These 17 T cell receptor beta chains originate from one sample sequenced in a study of vaccination effects on CD4 cells after COVID-19. Prior to sequencing, the ViraFEST assay stimulated PBMC with viral peptide pools, which expanded the antigen-specific CD4+ T cells. At the end of over 8 days of culture, CD4+ T cells were isolated. Infection dated between March and December 2020, before the Alpha, Beta and Delta variants reached the United States. The participants, recipients of two vaccine doses, got either BNT162b2 or mRNA-1273. The method was immunoSEQ multiplex PCR; TCRdb's version includes in-frame clones alone and lacks a portion of them. The sample yields about 18,000 clones, 76% seen once. For these TCRs, the target antigens are not known. Sequencing was performed on CD4+ T cells from PBMCs cultured with SARS-CoV-2 spike peptides, taken after COVID-19 vaccination. These receptors came from a human donor who had a prior SARS-CoV-2 infection.

The rearrangement links TRBV10-3 to TRBJ2-2; D gene ambiguous. The germline V gene encodes CDR1 ENHRY and CDR2 SYGVKD. Trimming removed 3 bases at V and 5 bases at J, with 16 bases between. This CDR3 has 16 residues. CDR3 region: CAISDPPLAGTGELFF. The CDR3 nucleotides are TGTGCCATCAGTGATCCCCCGCTTGCTGGGACCGGGGAGCTGTTTTTT.

The gene calls are TRBV19 and TRBJ1-5; no clear D gene. The V and J ends lost 3 bases and 3 bases respectively, with 12 bases between them. CDR3 length equals 15 residues. The germline V gene has CDR1 LNHDA and CDR2 SQIVND (reference sequence). CDR3 coding DNA: TGTGCCAGTAGTATGCCTCCGGGTTTCAATCAGCCCCAGCATTTT. Its protein is CASSMPPGFNQPQHF.

V and J are TRBV27 and TRBJ1-1, with D hard to call. The germline gives CDR1 MNHEY, CDR2 SMNVEV (reference sequence). The CDR3 is 16 residues long. Trimming took off 0 bases at V and 0 bases at J, with 11 bases between the two ends. CDR3 in amino acids: CASSLSFSRLNTEAFF. CDR3 nucleotide sequence: TGTGCCAGCAGTTTATCGTTTTCAAGACTGAACACTGAAGCTTTCTTT.

The chain is built from TRBV9 and TRBJ2-5; 11 positions agree with TRBD2. V shed 2 bases and J 1 base; nucleotides not matched to a gene: 4. The CDR3 length is 16 residues. In germline, CDR1 is SGDLS, CDR2 YYNGEE. The CDR3 sequence: CASSVQTSGAQETQYF. The CDR3 region has the DNA TGTGCCAGCAGCGTTCAGACTAGCGGGGCCCAAGAGACCCAGTACTTC. The whole variable domain, remainder taken from reference TRBV9 and TRBJ2-5, is DSGVTQTPKHLITATGQRVTLRCSPRSGDLSVYWYQQSLDQGLQFLIQYYNGEERAKGNILERFSAQQFPDLHSELNLSSLELGDSALYFCASSVQTSGAQETQYFGPGTRLLVL.

The chain combines TRBV24-1 with TRBJ2-1, with 13 bases aligning to TRBD2. The CDR3 spans 16 residues. CDR1 is KGHDR, CDR2 SFDVKD, per germline. After removal of 4 bases from V and 9 bases from J, the junction contained 8 bases not matched to a gene. The CDR3 region has the DNA TGTGCCACCAGTGAGTTCACTAGCGGGAGGGTCGGTGAGCAGTTCTTC. Translating it yields CATSEFTSGRVGEQFF.

The gene calls are TRBV6-1 and TRBJ1-5, with D uncertain. V was shortened by 0 bases and J by 0 bases, with 6 bases between the two germline ends. The CDR3 totals 15 residues. In germline, CDR1 is MNHNS, CDR2 SASEGT. CDR3: CASSEAMVSNQPQHF. The CDR3 bases are TGTGCCAGCAGTGAAGCCATGGTTAGCAATCAGCCCCAGCATTTT.

The rearrangement uses TRBV9 and TRBJ2-3; no firm D call. Germline-derived CDR1 and CDR2 are SGDLS and YYNGEE. The CDR3 has 14 residues. V dropped 0 bases and J dropped 2 bases, with 7 bases sitting between them. The DNA of the CDR3 is TGTGCCAGCAGCGTAGTAGGGCACACAGATACGCAGTATTTT. Translation gives CASSVVGHTDTQYF.

This clone was seen a handful of times. The J gene is TRBJ2-1, the V gene TRBV27; D may be TRBD2 (6 bases). In germline, CDR1 is MNHEY, CDR2 SMNVEV (reference sequence). CDR3 length equals 16 residues. The ends were cut back, 7 bases at V and 2 bases at J, with 18 bases in the middle. CDR3 nucleotide sequence: TGTGCCAGCACCCCTTTTGGAGGGGCAGCCTACAATGAGCAGTTCTTC. It translates to CASTPFGGAAYNEQFF.

The V and J genes are TRBV6-2 or TRBV6-3 and TRBJ2-3; TRBD1 agrees at 8 bases. J lost 4 bases, V lost 5 bases, and 5 bases had no gene match. Germline V lookup: CDR1 MNHEY, CDR2 SVGEGT. The CDR3 loop spans 14 amino acids. As DNA, the CDR3 is TGTGCCAGCAGTCCAGGGGGCGGCGCAGATACGCAGTATTTT. Its protein product is CASSPGGGADTQYF.

The rearrangement uses TRBV3-1 (or the pseudogene TRBV3-2) and TRBJ2-2, with 8 positions matching TRBD2. The length of the CDR3 is 15 residues. Germline CDR1 reads LGHDT; CDR2 reads YNNKEL (reference sequence). Trimming removed 1 base from V and 4 bases from J; junction bases left unmatched: 2. CDR3 sequence reads: CASSQGLAGTGELFF. For the CDR3, the DNA is TGTGCCAGCAGCCAAGGCCTAGCGGGCACCGGGGAGCTGTTTTTT.

V and J are TRBV7-6 and TRBJ2-1; perhaps TRBD2 as D (7 bases). The CDR3 has 16 amino acids. Germline CDR1 and CDR2: SGHVS and FNYEAQ. The V gene lost 1 base and the J gene lost 0 bases, with 10 bases spanning the gap. The CDR3 region is CASSLEGGSSYNEQFF. Here the CDR3 DNA reads TGTGCCAGCAGCTTAGAGGGGGGGAGCTCCTACAATGAGCAGTTCTTC.

The J gene is TRBJ1-2, the V gene TRBV5-1; D is unclear. Germline CDR1 and CDR2: SGHRS and YFSETQ. V was clipped by 3 bases and J by 4 bases, with 16 bases between them. The CDR3 sequence is 15 residues long. This CDR3 is CASSSTKDRIYGYTF. CDR3 nucleotides: TGCGCCAGCAGCTCCACTAAAGACCGAATCTATGGCTACACCTTC.

The V call is TRBV19, the J call TRBJ2-4; tentatively, D is TRBD1 or TRBD2 (5 bases each). This CDR3 has 15 residues. V shed 5 bases and J shed 6 bases, with 17 bases lying between them. CDR1 is LNHDA, CDR2 SQIVND, per germline (reference sequence). CDR3 region: CASSRFGDGLNIQYF. Written as DNA, the CDR3 is TGTGCCAGTAGTCGTTTCGGGGACGGCTTAAACATTCAGTACTTC.

This clone was seen only a few times. The genes are TRBV18 and TRBJ2-7; TRBD2 agrees at 8 bases. The V gene end was trimmed by 3 bases and the J gene end by 3 bases; junction bases not matched to a gene: 4. The CDR3 contains 14 residues. Per germline, CDR1 KGHSH and CDR2 LQKENI. The CDR3 loop is CASSPTSADYEQYF. The CDR3 DNA reads as TGTGCCAGCTCACCGACTAGCGCCGACTACGAGCAGTACTTC.

This clone turned up a few times. The V call is TRBV7-9, the J call TRBJ2-3; D remains unclear. The germline V gene encodes CDR1 SEHNR and CDR2 FQNEAQ (reference sequence). The CDR3 has 14 amino acids. Trimming stripped 5 bases from V and 4 bases from J, with 13 bases between. In DNA form, the CDR3 reads TGTGCCAGCAGCCCGAACCTACGCGCAGATACGCAGTATTTT. Encoded protein: CASSPNLRADTQYF.

This chain joins TRBV11-2 and TRBJ1-1; 8 nucleotides match TRBD1. This CDR3 is built from 14 residues. V gave up 6 bases and J gave up 0 bases; unmatched junction bases: 3. Germline assignment: CDR1 SGHAT and CDR2 FQNNGV. In DNA form, the CDR3 reads TGTGCCAGCAGTCGGGACAGGATGAACACTGAAGCTTTCTTT. It translates to CASSRDRMNTEAFF.

The chain recombines TRBV5-1 with TRBJ1-4, with 9 bases aligning to TRBD1. V shed 4 bases, J shed 2 bases, and the junction held 3 bases outside the gene matches. The CDR3 runs to 15 residues. CDR1 and CDR2 (germline): SGHRS, YFSETQ. This CDR3 reads CASSEQGATNEKLFF. CDR3 DNA: TGCGCCAGCAGCGAACAGGGGGCCACTAATGAAAAACTGTTTTTT.